A selection of T cell receptor beta chains follows, all from one sample in a study of T cells in Graves' hyperthyroidism and ophthalmopathy. TCRdb reanalysed the multiplex PCR reads using MiXCR and keeps one entry per CDR3 protein. Seen here are 500,000 to 750,000 distinct CDR3 sequences, 15% to 19% observed once, and the top ten hold roughly 6.6%. Sequenced input: blood. These receptors came from a woman aged 25 to 39 with Graves' hyperthyroidism. Each CDR3 is given with its conserved first and last residue. A D gene is named only where the DNA matches it firmly. Size tells how often a clone was seen (once, few, many) or the class of an expanded clone, and some rows leave it out.

>TRBV28|NA|TRBJ2-5|many
CASSRWQGDSGQETQYF
TGTGCCAGCAGCCGGTGGCAGGGCGATTCGGGTCAAGAGACCCAGTACTTC
>TRBV20-1|NA|TRBJ2-2|few
CSATGPGDTGELFF
TGCAGTGCTACAGGACCAGGAGACACCGGGGAGCTGTTTTTT
>TRBV3-1|NA|TRBJ2-1|NA
CASTLRGEFNEQFF
TGTGCCAGCACCCTAAGGGGGGAATTCAATGAGCAGTTCTTC
>TRBV10-3|NA|TRBJ2-7|few
CAISSGGAGREQYF
TGTGCCATCAGCTCTGGGGGAGCGGGCAGGGAGCAGTACTTC
>TRBV27|NA|TRBJ2-7|few
CASKLGTEQYF
TGTGCCAGCAAACTAGGTACCGAGCAGTACTTC
>TRBV6-1|TRBD1|TRBJ2-7|many
CASSARVGDRTYEQYF
TGTGCCAGCAGTGCAAGGGTAGGGGACAGGACCTACGAGCAGTACTTC
>TRBV27|TRBD2|TRBJ2-2|NA
CASRPLAGGSGELFF
TGTGCCAGCAGGCCACTAGCGGGAGGGAGCGGGGAGCTGTTTTTT
>TRBV12-3/TRBV12-4|TRBD1|TRBJ2-7|many
CASSSAPGQGKYEQYF
TGTGCCAGCAGTTCCGCGCCGGGACAGGGGAAGTACGAGCAGTACTTC
>TRBV24-1|NA|TRBJ1-2|few
CATSDSGRDGYTF
TGTGCCACCAGTGACTCCGGACGGGATGGCTACACCTTC
>TRBV6-1|NA|TRBJ2-1|many
CASTRDTTEQFF
TGTGCCAGCACCCGGGACACCACTGAGCAGTTCTTC
>TRBV4-1|NA|TRBJ1-3|few
CASSQEIGNTIYF
TGCGCCAGCAGCCAAGAGATCGGAAACACCATATATTTT
>TRBV3-1|TRBD1|TRBJ2-1|NA
CASSQDRQGYNEQFF
TGTGCCAGCAGCCAAGATCGACAGGGGTACAATGAGCAGTTCTTC
>TRBV28|NA|TRBJ1-4|once
CASRPPGARREKLFF
TGTGCCAGCAGACCACCGGGAGCCCGTAGGGAAAAACTGTTTTTT
>TRBV7-9|TRBD1|TRBJ1-5|many
CASSDDRAWDQPQHF
TGTGCCAGCAGCGACGACAGGGCTTGGGATCAGCCCCAGCATTTT
>TRBV6-1|NA|TRBJ2-1|NA
CASSEPGQGLGNEQFF
TGTGCCAGCAGTGAGCCGGGCCAGGGGTTGGGTAATGAGCAGTTCTTC
>TRBV11-2|NA|TRBJ2-2|few
CASSVTIAGELFF
TGTGCCAGCAGCGTGACCATCGCCGGGGAGCTGTTTTTT
>TRBV20-1|NA|TRBJ2-1|many
CSAEDLDRNEQFF
TGCAGTGCCGAAGACCTAGATCGCAATGAGCAGTTCTTC
>TRBV30|NA|TRBJ2-3|many
CAWSVAGLTDTQYF
TGTGCCTGGAGTGTTGCAGGTCTCACAGATACGCAGTATTTT
>TRBV12-3/TRBV12-4|TRBD1|TRBJ1-5|few
CASSANRGQPQHF
TGTGCCAGCAGTGCCAACAGGGGGCAGCCCCAGCATTTT
>TRBV7-2|TRBD2|TRBJ2-1|many
CASSLLAGSNEQFF
TGTGCCAGCAGCTTACTAGCGGGAAGCAATGAGCAGTTCTTC
>TRBV11-2|TRBD1|TRBJ2-5|many
CASSSRQGAETQYF
TGTGCCAGCAGCTCCCGACAGGGGGCGGAGACCCAGTACTTC
>TRBV6-5|TRBD1|TRBJ2-3|many
CASSYRLGQGMGWDTQYF
TGTGCCAGCAGTTACCGGCTGGGACAGGGTATGGGGTGGGATACGCAGTATTTT
>TRBV7-2|TRBD2|TRBJ2-7|many
CASSLRLAGGVQYF
TGTGCCAGCAGCTTAAGGCTAGCGGGAGGGGTGCAGTACTTC
>TRBV3-1|TRBD2|TRBJ2-1|many
CASRRTGGRDEQFF
TGTGCCAGCAGGCGGACGGGAGGTAGGGATGAGCAGTTCTTC
>TRBV19|NA|TRBJ2-1|NA
CASSKTDSPIYNEQFF
TGTGCCAGTAGTAAGACGGACAGTCCCATCTACAATGAGCAGTTCTTC
>TRBV28|TRBD1|TRBJ1-5|many
CASSLGGQGDQPQHF
TGTGCCAGCAGTTTAGGTGGACAGGGGGATCAGCCCCAGCATTTT
>TRBV19|NA|TRBJ1-2|NA
CARPRELNYGYTF
TGTGCCAGGCCGAGGGAACTGAACTATGGCTACACCTTC
>TRBV14|TRBD1|TRBJ2-7|NA
CASSPWTGDEQYF
TGTGCCAGCAGCCCATGGACAGGGGACGAGCAGTACTTC
>TRBV27|NA|TRBJ1-1|NA
CASSSIDDTEAFF
TGTGCCAGCAGTTCAATCGACGACACTGAAGCTTTCTTT
>TRBV29-1|TRBD2|TRBJ2-3|many
CSVNAGLAGGSTDTQYF
TGCAGCGTAAACGCGGGTTTAGCGGGAGGAAGCACAGATACGCAGTATTTT
>TRBV11-2|NA|TRBJ2-7|many
CASSLRQFYEQYF
TGTGCCAGCAGCCTAAGACAGTTCTACGAGCAGTACTTC
>TRBV20-1|NA|TRBJ2-2|many
CSARGPGVNTGELFF
TGCAGTGCTAGAGGTCCAGGCGTGAACACCGGGGAGCTGTTTTTT
>TRBV5-7|NA|TRBJ1-2|many
CASSLEPREGRNYGYTF
TGTGCCAGCAGCTTGGAACCTAGGGAGGGGCGCAACTATGGCTACACCTTC
>TRBV7-6|TRBD2|TRBJ2-7|NA
CASSLDSGRGGHYEQYF
TGTGCCAGCAGCTTAGACAGCGGGAGAGGGGGACACTACGAGCAGTACTTC
>TRBV5-8|TRBD2|TRBJ2-7|few
CASSAGLAGVSDEQYF
TGTGCCAGCAGCGCGGGACTAGCGGGAGTTTCGGACGAGCAGTACTTC
>TRBV29-1|NA|TRBJ1-1|many
CSVDGYTEAFF
TGCAGCGTTGACGGGTACACTGAAGCTTTCTTT
>TRBV30|NA|TRBJ1-5|many
CAWSEDRNQPQHF
TGTGCCTGGAGCGAAGACAGAAATCAGCCCCAGCATTTT